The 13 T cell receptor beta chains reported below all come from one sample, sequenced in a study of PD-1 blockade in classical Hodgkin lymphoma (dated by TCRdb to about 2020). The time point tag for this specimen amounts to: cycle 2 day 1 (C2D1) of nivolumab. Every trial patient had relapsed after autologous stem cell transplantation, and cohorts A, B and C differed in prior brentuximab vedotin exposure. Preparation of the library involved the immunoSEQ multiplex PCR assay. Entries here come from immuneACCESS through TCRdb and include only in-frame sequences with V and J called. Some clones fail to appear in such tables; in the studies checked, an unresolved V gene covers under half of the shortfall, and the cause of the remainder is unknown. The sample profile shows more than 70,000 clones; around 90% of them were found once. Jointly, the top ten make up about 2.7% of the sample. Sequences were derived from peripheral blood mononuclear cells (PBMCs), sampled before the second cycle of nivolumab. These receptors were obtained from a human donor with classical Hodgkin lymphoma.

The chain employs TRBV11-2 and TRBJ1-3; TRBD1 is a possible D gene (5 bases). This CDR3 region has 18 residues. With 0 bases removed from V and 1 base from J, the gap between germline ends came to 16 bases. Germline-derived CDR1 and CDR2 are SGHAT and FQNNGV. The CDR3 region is CASSLEPGRGISGNTIYF. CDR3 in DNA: TGTGCCAGCAGCTTAGAGCCCGGAAGGGGAATTTCTGGAAACACCATATATTTT. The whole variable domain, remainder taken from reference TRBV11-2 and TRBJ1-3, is EAGVAQSPRYKIIEKRQSVAFWCNPISGHATLYWYQQILGQGPKLLIQFQNNGVVDDSQLPKDRFSAERLKGVDSTLKIQPAKLEDSAVYLCASSLEPGRGISGNTIYFGEGSWLTVV.

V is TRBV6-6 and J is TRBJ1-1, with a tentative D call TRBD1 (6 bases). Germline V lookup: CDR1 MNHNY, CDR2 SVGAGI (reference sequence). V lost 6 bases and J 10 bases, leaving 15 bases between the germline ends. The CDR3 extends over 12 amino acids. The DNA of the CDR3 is TGTGCCAGCAGACCTCCGACAGGTGGAGCTTTCTTT. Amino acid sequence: CASRPPTGGAFF.

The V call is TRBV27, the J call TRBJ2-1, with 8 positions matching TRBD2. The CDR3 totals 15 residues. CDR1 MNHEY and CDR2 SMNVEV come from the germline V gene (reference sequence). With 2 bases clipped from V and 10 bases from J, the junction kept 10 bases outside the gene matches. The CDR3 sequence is CASSLLAGLVGEQFF. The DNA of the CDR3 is TGTGCCAGCAGTTTACTAGCGGGCCTAGTTGGGGAGCAGTTCTTC.

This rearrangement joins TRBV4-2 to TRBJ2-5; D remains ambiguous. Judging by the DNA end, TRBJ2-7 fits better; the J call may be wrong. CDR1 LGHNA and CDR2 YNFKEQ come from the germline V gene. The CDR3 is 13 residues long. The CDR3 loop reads CASSPNLLFEQYF. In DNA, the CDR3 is TGTGCCAGCAGCCCTAATCTACTGTTCGAGCAGTACTTC.

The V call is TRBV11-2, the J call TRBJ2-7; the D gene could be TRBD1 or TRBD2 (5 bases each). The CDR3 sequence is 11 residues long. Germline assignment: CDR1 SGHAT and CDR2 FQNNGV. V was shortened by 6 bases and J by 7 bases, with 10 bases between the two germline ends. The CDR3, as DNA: TGTGCCAGCAGTACGAGGGGTGAGCAGTACTTC. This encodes CASSTRGEQYF.

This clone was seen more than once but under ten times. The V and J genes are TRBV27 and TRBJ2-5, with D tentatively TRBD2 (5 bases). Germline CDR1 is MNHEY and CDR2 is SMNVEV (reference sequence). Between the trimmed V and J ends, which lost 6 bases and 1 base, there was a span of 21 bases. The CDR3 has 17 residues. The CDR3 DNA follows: TGTGCCAGCAGCCAGTTTATGCCCCCGAGGGCCCAAGAGACCCAGTACTTC. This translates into CASSQFMPPRAQETQYF.

In DNA, the CDR3 is TGTGCCAGTAGTATAGTCCTAGCCTCTAACAATGAGCAGTTCTTC. Encoded protein: CASSIVLASNNEQFF. The chain is built from TRBV19 and TRBJ2-1; a possible D gene is TRBD2 (5 bases). Looked up from germline, CDR1 is LNHDA and CDR2 is SQIVND (reference sequence). This CDR3 is 15 amino acids long. The V gene lost 1 base and the J gene lost 5 bases, with 12 bases spanning the gap.

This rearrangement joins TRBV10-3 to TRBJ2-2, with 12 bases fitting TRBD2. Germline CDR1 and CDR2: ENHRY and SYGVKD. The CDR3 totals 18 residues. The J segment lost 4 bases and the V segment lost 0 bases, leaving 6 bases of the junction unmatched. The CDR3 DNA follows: TGTGCCATCAGTGAGTCCCTAGCGGGAGGGCCCGGCACCGGGGAGCTGTTTTTT. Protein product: CAISESLAGGPGTGELFF.

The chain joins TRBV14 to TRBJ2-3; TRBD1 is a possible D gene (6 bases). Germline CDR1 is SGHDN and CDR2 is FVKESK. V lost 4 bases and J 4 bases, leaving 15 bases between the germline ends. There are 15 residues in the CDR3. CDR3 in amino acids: CASSLSRGIADTQYF. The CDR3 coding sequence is TGTGCCAGCAGCCTCAGTAGGGGGATCGCAGATACGCAGTATTTT.

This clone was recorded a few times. The CDR3 region is CASSPSGLGYNEQFF. CDR3 bases: TGTGCCAGCAGTCCGTCGGGACTGGGCTACAATGAGCAGTTCTTC. The chain combines TRBV6-1 with TRBJ2-1, with TRBD2 as a possible D gene (6 bases). Germline V gives CDR1 MNHNS, CDR2 SASEGT. The CDR3 is made up of 15 amino acids. Trimming stripped 5 bases from V and 3 bases from J, with 14 bases between.

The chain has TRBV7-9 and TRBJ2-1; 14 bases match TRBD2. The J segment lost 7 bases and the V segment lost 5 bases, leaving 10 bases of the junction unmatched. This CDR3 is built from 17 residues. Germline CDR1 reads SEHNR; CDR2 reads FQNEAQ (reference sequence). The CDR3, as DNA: TGTGCCAGCAGCGCTATCAGGGGACTAGCGGGAGTTAATGAGCAGTTCTTC. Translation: CASSAIRGLAGVNEQFF.

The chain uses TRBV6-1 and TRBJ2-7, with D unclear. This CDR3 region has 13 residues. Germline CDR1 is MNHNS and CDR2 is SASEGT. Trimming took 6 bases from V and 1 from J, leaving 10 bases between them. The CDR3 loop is CASSLEPSYEQYF. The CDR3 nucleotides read TGTGCCAGCAGCCTGGAGCCTTCCTACGAGCAGTACTTC.

The CDR3 here is CASRPTSGPGLDTQYF. The CDR3 DNA reads as TGTGCCAGCAGACCGACTAGCGGACCAGGTTTGGATACGCAGTATTTT. The chain uses TRBV6-6 and TRBJ2-3, with 9 bases matching TRBD2. CDR1 and CDR2 from the germline V gene are MNHNY and SVGAGI (reference sequence). CDR3 length: 16 amino acids. Trimming cost V 6 bases and J 6 bases; bases outside gene matches: 13.